The 16 T cell receptor beta chains given below trace back to one sample, sequenced in a study of metastatic and nonmetastatic thyroid tumors. No patient had received any treatment before thyroid surgery. TCRdb reprocessed the PCR reads using MiXCR. This table has 20,000 to 25,000 clones, around 15% appearing once. The sequencing sample was made of blood. The receptors originated from a female donor with papillary thyroid cancer or a benign thyroid nodule (not recorded which). Some clones in this sample may be carry-over from other donors' samples.

This clone was seen repeatedly, ten times or more. A much larger clone is a single base away; this may be a read error. V is TRBV6-4 and J is TRBJ2-3, with D unresolved. V was clipped by 4 bases and J by 1 base, with 6 bases between them. Germline-derived CDR1 and CDR2 are MRHNA and SNTAGT. CDR3 length: 13 residues. The CDR3 sequence is CASSGSGTDTQYF. Here the CDR3 DNA reads TGTGCCAGCAGTGGCTCAGGCACAGATACGCAGTATTTT.

This clone rates as medium-sized. The V call is TRBV28, the J call TRBJ1-2; unclear D gene. The V end was cut by 7 bases, the J end by 8 bases, with 20 bases between. This CDR3 spans 14 amino acids. Germline V gene sequence: CDR1 MDHEN, CDR2 SYDVKM. The CDR3 protein is CASTPSWSLGGYTF. The CDR3 DNA sequence: TGTGCCAGCACCCCCAGTTGGTCCCTTGGAGGCTACACCTTC.

The chain combines TRBV4-2 with TRBJ2-1; D may be TRBD2 (5 bases). The CDR3 is 13 amino acids. With 6 bases removed from V and 4 bases from J, the gap between germline ends came to 10 bases. Germline values: CDR1 LGHNA, CDR2 YNFKEQ. DNA for the CDR3: TGTGCCAGCAGTTTTAGAGGGTACAATGAGCAGTTCTTC. Protein sequence: CASSFRGYNEQFF.

This clone was picked up many times. The chain carries TRBV20-1 and TRBJ2-3, with 7 nucleotides matching TRBD2. CDR1 is DFQATT and CDR2 is SNEGSKA in the germline V gene (reference sequence). The CDR3 is made up of 14 amino acids. Trimming cost V 1 base and J 6 bases; bases outside gene matches: 7. CDR3: CSARGLAVWDTQYF. The CDR3 DNA reads as TGCAGTGCTAGAGGGCTAGCGGTCTGGGATACGCAGTATTTT.

This clone was detected many times. The chain recombines TRBV20-1 with TRBJ2-7; D is perhaps TRBD2 (6 bases). Trimming stripped 6 bases from V and 5 bases from J, with 20 bases between. The CDR3 sequence is 14 residues long. Germline V gene lookup returns CDR1 DFQATT and CDR2 SNEGSKA (reference sequence). CDR3 sequence (DNA): TGCAGTGCCCCGACCACGGGAGTAGGAGACGAGCAGTACTTC. It specifies CSAPTTGVGDEQYF.

There are a few counts of this clone. The chain is built from TRBV12-3 or TRBV12-4 and TRBJ2-7; D is possibly TRBD1 (5 bases). The CDR3 runs to 13 residues. Trimming removed 3 bases from V and 5 bases from J, with 11 bases in between. The CDR3 region has the DNA TGTGCCAGCAGTTTTGGGGCCCCGAACGAGCAGTACTTC. Protein product: CASSFGAPNEQYF.

This clone occurred many times. CDR3 residues: CASSSSGTGGSVANEKLFF. The CDR3 nucleotides read TGTGCCAGCAGCTCGTCCGGGACAGGCGGCAGTGTGGCTAATGAAAAACTGTTTTTT. V and J are TRBV5-4 and TRBJ1-4, with 8 bases fitting TRBD1. After removal of 3 bases from V and 3 bases from J, the junction contained 16 bases not matched to a gene. This CDR3 has 19 amino acids. Per germline, CDR1 SGHNT and CDR2 YYREEE (reference sequence).

This clone has ten or more counts. One end of the junction does not line up with germline, which may come from a read error. Other DNA sequences from this sample encode an identical CDR3 as well. The chain joins TRBV6-4 to TRBJ2-2, with TRBD2 matching over 14 bases. Germline V lookup: CDR1 MRHNA, CDR2 SNTAGT. This CDR3 spans 15 amino acids. CDR3 sequence (DNA): TGTGCCAGCAGCCCCGGGACTAGCGGGAGTGGGGAGCTGTTTTTC. Amino acid sequence: CASSPGTSGSGELFF.

In this sample, this clone turned up many times. This sequence joins TRBV11-2 and TRBJ2-3, with 13 nucleotides matching TRBD2. The J segment lost 4 bases and the V segment lost 3 bases, leaving 4 bases of the junction unmatched. Germline CDR1 is SGHAT and CDR2 is FQNNGV. CDR3 length: 16 residues. Here the CDR3 DNA reads TGTGCCAGCAGCTTGGGACTAGCGGGACTAGCAGATACGCAGTATTTT. Translation gives CASSLGLAGLADTQYF.

This clone was seen many times. This may arise from a read error, as a much more abundant clone is one base away. The chain couples TRBV19 to TRBJ2-5; tentative D call: TRBD1 (5 bases). Germline assignment: CDR1 LNHDA and CDR2 SQIVND (reference sequence). The CDR3 has 15 amino acids. The CDR3 protein is CASSIGATYQGTQYF. As DNA, the CDR3 is TGTGCCAGTAGTATTGGGGCTACGTACCAAGGGACCCAGTACTTC.

Ten or more counts support this clone. The chain is built from TRBV20-1 and TRBJ2-1; 8 bases are a match to TRBD2. The CDR3 is 14 amino acids. CDR1 and CDR2 (germline): DFQATT, SNEGSKA (reference sequence). V dropped 4 bases and J dropped 7; count of bases not matched to a gene: 9. Written as DNA, the CDR3 is TGCAGTGCTACACCGGGGGGGGGACGAAATGAGCAGTTCTTC. Translation: CSATPGGGRNEQFF.

The rearrangement joins TRBV7-8 to TRBJ1-6; D may be TRBD1 (5 bases). The CDR3 consists of 14 residues. Germline lookup yields CDR1 SGHVS and CDR2 FQNEAQ. The germline V and J ends were trimmed by 4 bases and 13 bases, with 17 bases remaining between them. The CDR3 DNA is TGTGCCAGCAGCTCCACTGAGGGACGGGGGCCCCTCCACTTT. This translates into CASSSTEGRGPLHF.

Many counts were recorded for this clone. This chain connects TRBV10-3 to TRBJ1-5; 11 bases are a match to TRBD1. The CDR3 is 16 amino acids. Germline CDR1 is ENHRY and CDR2 is SYGVKD. V was clipped by 0 bases and J by 5 bases; unmatched bases: 3. CDR3 sequence reads: CAISESGTGGYQPQHF. For the CDR3, the DNA is TGTGCCATCAGTGAGTCTGGGACAGGGGGATATCAGCCCCAGCATTTT.

This clone was detected many times. The V gene is TRBV11-2, the J gene TRBJ2-7; a weak D match, TRBD2 (5 bases). Germline loops: CDR1 SGHAT, CDR2 FQNNGV. The ends were cut back, 0 bases at V and 12 bases at J, with 15 bases in the middle. The CDR3 covers 13 residues. The CDR3 loop reads CASSLESAANRYF. The CDR3 DNA is TGTGCCAGCAGCTTAGAGTCAGCGGCCAACAGGTACTTC.

The chain couples TRBV20-1 to TRBJ1-5; 7 nucleotides line up with TRBD1. The length of the CDR3 is 12 residues. From germline, CDR1 is DFQATT and CDR2 SNEGSKA (reference sequence). J gave up 5 bases and V 6 bases, and 4 bases lay outside the gene matches. The DNA of the CDR3 is TGCAGTGCCCAGGGGGGTGATCAGCCCCAGCATTTT. Residues: CSAQGGDQPQHF.

There are a few counts of this clone. The chain employs TRBV10-3 and TRBJ2-7; D call uncertain. The germline V gene encodes CDR1 ENHRY and CDR2 SYGVKD. Trimming left V 3 bases short and J 3 bases short, with 6 bases between. There are 12 residues in the CDR3. CDR3 region: CAISDSGYEQYF. CDR3 nucleotides: TGTGCCATCAGTGACTCGGGCTACGAGCAGTACTTC.